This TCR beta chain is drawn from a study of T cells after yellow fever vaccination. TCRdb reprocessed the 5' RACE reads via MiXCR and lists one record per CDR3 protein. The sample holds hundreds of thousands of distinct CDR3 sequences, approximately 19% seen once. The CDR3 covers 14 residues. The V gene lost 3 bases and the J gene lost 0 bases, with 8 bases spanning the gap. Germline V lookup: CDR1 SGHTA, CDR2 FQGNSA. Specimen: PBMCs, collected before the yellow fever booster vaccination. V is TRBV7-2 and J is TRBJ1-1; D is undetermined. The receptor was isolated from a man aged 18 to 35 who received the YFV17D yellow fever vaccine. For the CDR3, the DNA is TGTGCCAGCAGCTTCACTGCTTTGAACACTGAAGCTTTCTTT. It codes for CASSFTALNTEAFF.